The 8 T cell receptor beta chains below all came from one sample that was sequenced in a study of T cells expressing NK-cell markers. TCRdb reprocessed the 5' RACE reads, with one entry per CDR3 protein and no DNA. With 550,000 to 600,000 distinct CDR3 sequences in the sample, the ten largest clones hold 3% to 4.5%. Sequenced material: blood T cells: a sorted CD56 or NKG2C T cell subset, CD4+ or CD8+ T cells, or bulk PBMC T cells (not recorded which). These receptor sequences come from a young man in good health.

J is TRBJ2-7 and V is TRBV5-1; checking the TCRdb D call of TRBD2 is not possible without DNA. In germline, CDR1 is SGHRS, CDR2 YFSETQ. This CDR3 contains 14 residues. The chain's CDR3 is CASRAGTTSYEQYF.

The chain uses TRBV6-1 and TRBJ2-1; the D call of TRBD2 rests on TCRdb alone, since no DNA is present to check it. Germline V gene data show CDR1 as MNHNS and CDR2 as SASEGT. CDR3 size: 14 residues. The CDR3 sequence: CASMRLANYNEQFF.

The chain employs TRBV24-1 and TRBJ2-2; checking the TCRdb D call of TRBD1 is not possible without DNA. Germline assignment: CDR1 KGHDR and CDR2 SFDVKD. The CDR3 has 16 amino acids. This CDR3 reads CATSDFKDRGAGELFF.

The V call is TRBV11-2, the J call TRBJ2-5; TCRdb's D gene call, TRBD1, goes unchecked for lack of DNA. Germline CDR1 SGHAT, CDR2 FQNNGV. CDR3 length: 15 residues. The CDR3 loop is CATTKRAGKQETQYF.

CDR3: CASSQETGGYSGELFF. The chain carries TRBV4-2 and TRBJ2-2; TCRdb proposes TRBD1, but this gene call is untestable without DNA. The CDR3 contains 16 residues. Germline CDR1 and CDR2: LGHNA and YNFKEQ.

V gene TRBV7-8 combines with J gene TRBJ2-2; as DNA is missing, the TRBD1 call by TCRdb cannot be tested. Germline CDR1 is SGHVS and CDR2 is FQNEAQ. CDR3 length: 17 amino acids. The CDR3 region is CASSPSNGQESTGELFF.

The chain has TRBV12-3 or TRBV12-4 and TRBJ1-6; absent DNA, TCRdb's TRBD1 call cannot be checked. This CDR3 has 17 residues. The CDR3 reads CASSLNSQGANNSPLHF.

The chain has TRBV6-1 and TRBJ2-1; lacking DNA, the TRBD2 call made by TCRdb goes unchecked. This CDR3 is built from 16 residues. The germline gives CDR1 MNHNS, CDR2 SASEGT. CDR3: CASSPSRLAGVRGQFF.